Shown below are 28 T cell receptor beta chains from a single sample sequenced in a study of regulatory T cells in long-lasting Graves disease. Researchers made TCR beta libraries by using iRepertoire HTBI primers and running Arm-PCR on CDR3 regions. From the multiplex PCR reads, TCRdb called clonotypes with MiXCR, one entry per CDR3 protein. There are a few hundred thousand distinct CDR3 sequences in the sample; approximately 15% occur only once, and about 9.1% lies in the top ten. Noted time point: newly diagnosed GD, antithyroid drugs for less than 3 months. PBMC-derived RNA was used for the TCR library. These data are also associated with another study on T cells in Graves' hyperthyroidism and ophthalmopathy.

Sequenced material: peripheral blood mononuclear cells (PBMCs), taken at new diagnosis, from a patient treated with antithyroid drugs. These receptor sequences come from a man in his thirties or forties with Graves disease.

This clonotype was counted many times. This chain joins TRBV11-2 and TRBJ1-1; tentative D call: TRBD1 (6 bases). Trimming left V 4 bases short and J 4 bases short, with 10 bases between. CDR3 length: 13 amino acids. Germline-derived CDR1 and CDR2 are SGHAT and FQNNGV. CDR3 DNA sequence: TGTGCCAGCAGCTGGCAGGGGACCACTGAAGCTTTCTTT. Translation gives CASSWQGTTEAFF.

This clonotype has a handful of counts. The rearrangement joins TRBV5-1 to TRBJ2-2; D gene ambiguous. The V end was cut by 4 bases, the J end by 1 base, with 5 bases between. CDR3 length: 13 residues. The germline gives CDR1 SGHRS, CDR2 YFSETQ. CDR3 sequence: CASSTENTGELFF. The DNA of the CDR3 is TGCGCCAGCAGCACAGAGAACACCGGGGAGCTGTTTTTT.

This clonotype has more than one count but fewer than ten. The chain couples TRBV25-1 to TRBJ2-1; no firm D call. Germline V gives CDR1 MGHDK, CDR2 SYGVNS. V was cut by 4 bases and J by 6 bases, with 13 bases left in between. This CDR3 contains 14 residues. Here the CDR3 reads CASSADMIGNEQFF. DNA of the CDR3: TGTGCCAGCAGTGCTGACATGATAGGCAATGAGCAGTTCTTC.

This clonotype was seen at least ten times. CDR3 DNA: TGTGCCAGCAGCCCCTTTCCGGGACAGCAAGAGACCCAGTACTTC. Residues: CASSPFPGQQETQYF. V usage is TRBV11-2 and J usage is TRBJ2-5; the match to TRBD1 covers 7 bases. This CDR3 region has 15 residues. Germline CDR1 SGHAT, CDR2 FQNNGV. V trimming: 5 bases; J trimming: 2 bases; junction bases outside the gene matches: 8.

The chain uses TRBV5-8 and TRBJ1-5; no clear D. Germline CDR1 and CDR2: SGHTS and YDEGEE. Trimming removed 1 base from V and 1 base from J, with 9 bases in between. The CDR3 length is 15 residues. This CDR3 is CASSLTLTSNQPQHF. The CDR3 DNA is TGTGCCAGCAGCTTGACTTTGACCAGCAATCAGCCCCAGCATTTT.

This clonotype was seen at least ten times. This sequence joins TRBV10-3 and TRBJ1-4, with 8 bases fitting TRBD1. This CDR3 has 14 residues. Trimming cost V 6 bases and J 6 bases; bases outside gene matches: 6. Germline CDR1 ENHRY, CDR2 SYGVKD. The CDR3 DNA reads TGTGCCATCAGGGACGACAGGGGTGATGAAAAACTGTTTTTT. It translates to CAIRDDRGDEKLFF.

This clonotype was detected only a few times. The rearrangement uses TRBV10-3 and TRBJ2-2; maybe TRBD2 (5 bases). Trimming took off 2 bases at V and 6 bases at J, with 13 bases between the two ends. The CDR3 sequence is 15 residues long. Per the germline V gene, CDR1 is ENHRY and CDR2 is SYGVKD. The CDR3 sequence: CAISEVGIGAGELFF. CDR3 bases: TGTGCCATCAGTGAGGTCGGGATTGGGGCCGGGGAGCTGTTTTTT.

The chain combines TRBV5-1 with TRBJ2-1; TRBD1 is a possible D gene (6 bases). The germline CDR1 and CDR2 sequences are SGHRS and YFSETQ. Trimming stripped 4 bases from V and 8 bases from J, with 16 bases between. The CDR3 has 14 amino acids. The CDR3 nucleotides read TGCGCCAGCAGCCAACCAGGGCCAGGGGATGAGCAGTTCTTC. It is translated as CASSQPGPGDEQFF.

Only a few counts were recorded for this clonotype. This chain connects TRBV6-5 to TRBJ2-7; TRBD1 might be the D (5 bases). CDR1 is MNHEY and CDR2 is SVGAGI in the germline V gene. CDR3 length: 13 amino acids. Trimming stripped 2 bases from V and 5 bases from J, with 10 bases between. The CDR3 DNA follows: TGTGCCAGCAGTTACCCTCAGACAGACGAGCAGTACTTC. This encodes CASSYPQTDEQYF.

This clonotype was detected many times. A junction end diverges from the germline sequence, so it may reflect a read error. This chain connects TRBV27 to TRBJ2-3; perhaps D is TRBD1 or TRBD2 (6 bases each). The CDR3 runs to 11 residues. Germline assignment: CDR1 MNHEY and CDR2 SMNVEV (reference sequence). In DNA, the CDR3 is TGTGCCAGTAGTTCGGGGGCGACGCAGTATTTT. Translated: CASSSGATQYF.

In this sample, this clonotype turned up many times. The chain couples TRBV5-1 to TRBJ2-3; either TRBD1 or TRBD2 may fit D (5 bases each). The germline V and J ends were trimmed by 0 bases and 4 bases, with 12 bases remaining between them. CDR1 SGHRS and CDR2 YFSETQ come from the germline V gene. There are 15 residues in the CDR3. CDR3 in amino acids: CASSLVPRDADTQYF. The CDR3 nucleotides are TGCGCCAGCAGCTTGGTCCCCAGGGACGCAGATACGCAGTATTTT.

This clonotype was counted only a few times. As DNA, the CDR3 is TGTGCCAGCAGCGGAGAGAACAGGGGAGGATCACCCCTCCACTTT. It encodes CASSGENRGGSPLHF. The chain recombines TRBV9 with TRBJ1-6, with 7 bases that match TRBD1. CDR3 length: 15 amino acids. CDR1 and CDR2 (germline): SGDLS, YYNGEE. V lost 3 bases, J lost 10 bases, and 10 bases stayed unmatched. Using reference TRBV9 and TRBJ1-6 for the parts outside the CDR3, the full variable domain is DSGVTQTPKHLITATGQRVTLRCSPRSGDLSVYWYQQSLDQGLQFLIQYYNGEERAKGNILERFSAQQFPDLHSELNLSSLELGDSALYFCASSGENRGGSPLHFGNGTRLTVT.

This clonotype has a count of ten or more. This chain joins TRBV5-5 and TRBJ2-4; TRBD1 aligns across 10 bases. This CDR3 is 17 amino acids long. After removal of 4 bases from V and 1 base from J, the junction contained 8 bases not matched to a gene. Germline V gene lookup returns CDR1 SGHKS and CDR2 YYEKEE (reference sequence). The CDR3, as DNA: TGTGCCAGCAGCGGGACAGGGGTGTTTGGGGCCAAAAACATTCAGTACTTC. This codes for CASSGTGVFGAKNIQYF.

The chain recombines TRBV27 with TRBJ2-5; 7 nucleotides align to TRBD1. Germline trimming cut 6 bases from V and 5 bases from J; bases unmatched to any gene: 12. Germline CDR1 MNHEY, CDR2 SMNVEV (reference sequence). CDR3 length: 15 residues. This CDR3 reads CASSPDRVAAETQYF. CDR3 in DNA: TGTGCCAGCAGCCCAGACAGGGTGGCAGCGGAGACCCAGTACTTC.

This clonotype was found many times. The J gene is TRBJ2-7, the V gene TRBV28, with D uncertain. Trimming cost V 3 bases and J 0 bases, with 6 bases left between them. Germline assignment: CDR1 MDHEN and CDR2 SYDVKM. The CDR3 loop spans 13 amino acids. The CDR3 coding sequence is TGTGCCAGCAGTTTGGGCAACTCCTACGAGCAGTACTTC. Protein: CASSLGNSYEQYF.

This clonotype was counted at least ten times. CDR3 residues: CASSVGTGGYNSPLHF. The CDR3 bases are TGTGCCAGCAGCGTAGGGACAGGGGGCTATAATTCACCCCTCCACTTT. The chain links TRBV9 to TRBJ1-6; 10 bases are shared with TRBD1. This CDR3 region has 16 residues. CDR1 and CDR2 from the germline V gene are SGDLS and YYNGEE. The ends lost 0 bases at V and 3 bases at J; junction bases unmatched: 0.

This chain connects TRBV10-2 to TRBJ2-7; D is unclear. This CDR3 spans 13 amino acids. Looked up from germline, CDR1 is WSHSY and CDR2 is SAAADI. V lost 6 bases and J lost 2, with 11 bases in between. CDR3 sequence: CASSESPPYEQYF. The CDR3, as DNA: TGCGCCAGCAGCGAGAGCCCCCCCTACGAGCAGTACTTC.

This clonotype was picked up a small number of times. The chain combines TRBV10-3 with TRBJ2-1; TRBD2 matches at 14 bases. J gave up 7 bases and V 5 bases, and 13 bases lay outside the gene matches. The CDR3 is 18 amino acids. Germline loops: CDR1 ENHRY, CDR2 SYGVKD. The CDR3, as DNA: TGTGCCATCAGTTCTTCGACTAGCGGGAGGGTCTTAACGAATGAGCAGTTCTTC. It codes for CAISSSTSGRVLTNEQFF.

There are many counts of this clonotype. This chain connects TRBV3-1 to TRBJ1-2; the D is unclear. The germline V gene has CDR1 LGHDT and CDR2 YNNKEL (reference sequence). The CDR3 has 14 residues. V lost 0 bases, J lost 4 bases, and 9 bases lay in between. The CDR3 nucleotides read TGTGCCAGCAGCCAAGACGCCGGAATCTATGGCTACACCTTC. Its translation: CASSQDAGIYGYTF.

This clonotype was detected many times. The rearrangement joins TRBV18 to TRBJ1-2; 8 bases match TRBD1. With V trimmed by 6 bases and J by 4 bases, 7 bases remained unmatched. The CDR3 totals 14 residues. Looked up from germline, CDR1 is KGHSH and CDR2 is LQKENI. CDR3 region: CASSQGADFYGYTF. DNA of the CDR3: TGTGCCAGCTCGCAGGGGGCGGACTTCTATGGCTACACCTTC.

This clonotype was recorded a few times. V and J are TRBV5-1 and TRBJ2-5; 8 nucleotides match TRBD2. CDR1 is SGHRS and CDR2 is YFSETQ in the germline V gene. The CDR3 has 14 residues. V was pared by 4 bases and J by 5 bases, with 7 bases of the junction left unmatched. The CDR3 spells CASSPSRGGETQYF. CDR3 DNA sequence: TGCGCCAGCAGCCCCAGCCGGGGGGGGGAGACCCAGTACTTC. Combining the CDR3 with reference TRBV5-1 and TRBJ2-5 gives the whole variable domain KAGVTQTPRYLIKTRGQQVTLSCSPISGHRSVSWYQQTPGQGLQFLFEYFSETQRNKGNFPGRFSGRQFSNSRSEMNVSTLELGDSALYLCASSPSRGGETQYFGPGTRLLVL.

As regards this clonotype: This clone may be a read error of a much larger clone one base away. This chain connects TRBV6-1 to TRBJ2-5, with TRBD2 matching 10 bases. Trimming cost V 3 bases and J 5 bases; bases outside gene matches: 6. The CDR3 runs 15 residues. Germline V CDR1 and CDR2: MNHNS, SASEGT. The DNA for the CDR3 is TGTGCCAGCAGTGACAGCGGGGGGGCCTGGGAGACCCAGTACTTC. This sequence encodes CASSDSGGAWETQYF.

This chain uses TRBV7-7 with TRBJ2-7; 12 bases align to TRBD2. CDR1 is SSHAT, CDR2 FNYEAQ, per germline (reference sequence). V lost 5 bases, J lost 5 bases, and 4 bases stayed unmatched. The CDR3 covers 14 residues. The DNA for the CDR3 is TGTGCCAGCAGCGCAGGGACTAGCGGGCACGAGCAGTACTTC. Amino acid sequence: CASSAGTSGHEQYF.

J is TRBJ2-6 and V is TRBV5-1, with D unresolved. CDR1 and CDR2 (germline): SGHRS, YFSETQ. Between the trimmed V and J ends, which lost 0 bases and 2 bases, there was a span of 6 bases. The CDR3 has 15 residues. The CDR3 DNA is TGCGCCAGCAGCTTGGAGGGCCCTGGGGCCAACGTCCTGACTTTC. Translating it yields CASSLEGPGANVLTF.

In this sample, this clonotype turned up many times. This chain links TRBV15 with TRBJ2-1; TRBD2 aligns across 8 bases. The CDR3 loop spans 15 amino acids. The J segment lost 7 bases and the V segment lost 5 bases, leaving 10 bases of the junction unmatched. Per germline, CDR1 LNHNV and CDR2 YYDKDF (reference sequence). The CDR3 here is CATSSQAGARNEQFF. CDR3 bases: TGTGCCACCAGCTCCCAAGCGGGGGCTCGGAATGAGCAGTTCTTC.

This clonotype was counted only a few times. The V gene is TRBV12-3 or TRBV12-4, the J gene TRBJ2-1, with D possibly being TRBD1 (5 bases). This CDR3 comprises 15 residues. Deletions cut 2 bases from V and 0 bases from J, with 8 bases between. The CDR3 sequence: CASSLLDSSYNEQFF. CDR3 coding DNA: TGTGCCAGCAGTTTATTAGACAGCTCCTACAATGAGCAGTTCTTC.

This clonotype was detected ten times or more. The CDR3 here is CASSDGGRAADTQYF. CDR3 in DNA: TGTGCCAGCAGTGATGGCGGGAGGGCCGCAGATACGCAGTATTTT. The chain carries TRBV2 and TRBJ2-3; 9 bases are shared with TRBD2. The CDR3 contains 15 residues. Germline CDR1 is SNHLY and CDR2 is FYNNEI. The V and J ends lost 3 bases and 4 bases, in that order; junction bases with no gene match: 5.

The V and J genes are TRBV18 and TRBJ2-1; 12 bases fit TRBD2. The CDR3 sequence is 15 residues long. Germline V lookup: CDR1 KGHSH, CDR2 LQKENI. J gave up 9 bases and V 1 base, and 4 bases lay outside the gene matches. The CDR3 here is CASSPQLAGGGEQFF. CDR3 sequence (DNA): TGTGCCAGCTCACCACAACTAGCGGGAGGAGGTGAGCAGTTCTTC.